The rows below give T cell receptor beta chains drawn from one sample of a study of T cell changes during pregnancy in multiple sclerosis. The data were produced by immunoSEQ multiplex PCR, yet TCRdb's version contains in-frame clones alone and is incomplete. The repertoire holds approximately 18,000 clones, 85% to 90% seen once, with approximately 13% in the top ten. The specimen was CD8+ T cells from peripheral blood mononuclear cells, collected in the third trimester of pregnancy. The origin of the receptors is a female donor in good health, enrolled as a control in a pregnancy study. Each CDR3 is given with its conserved first and last residue. A D gene is named only where the DNA matches it firmly. The listing skips clone size in some rows; elsewhere it reads once, few, many or a size class.

j_call d_call clone_size v_call cdr3_nt cdr3_aa
TRBJ1-2 TRBD1 NA TRBV5-4 TGTGCCAGCAGCGAGACAGGGGTGGGAGTGTATGGCTACACCTTC CASSETGVGVYGYTF
TRBJ2-7 TRBD2 NA TRBV4-2 TGTGCCAGCAGCCAAGAGTCTTCGGCGGGAGGGCCCTACGAGCAGTACTTC CASSQESSAGGPYEQYF
TRBJ2-1 NA NA TRBV7-8 TGTGCCAGCAGCTTAAGGGGTCCGGGTCCTTTCAATGAGCAGTTCTTC CASSLRGPGPFNEQFF
TRBJ1-3 NA NA TRBV28 TGTGCCAGCAGTTTCAGGGACACCATATATTTT CASSFRDTIYF
TRBJ2-1 TRBD1 NA TRBV29-1 TGCAGCGTTGAGGGGACAGGGGATAGCTACAATGAGCAGTTCTTC CSVEGTGDSYNEQFF
TRBJ1-4 TRBD1 NA TRBV19 TGTGCCAGTAGCCCCGCCAACAGGGGGTGGTATGAAAAACTGTTTTTT CASSPANRGWYEKLFF
TRBJ1-4 NA NA TRBV27 TGTGCCAGCAGCCTAATCGGAGTGAGGGATGAAAAACTGTTTTTT CASSLIGVRDEKLFF
TRBJ2-7 NA NA TRBV21-1 TGTGCCAGCAGCAAAGGGGCGGGGAGAGGTGTCTTC CASSKGAGRGVF
TRBJ1-6 NA NA TRBV5-6 TGTGCCAGCAGCTTGGCCCCTGGGGGAGGTTCACCCCTCCACTTT CASSLAPGGGSPLHF
TRBJ1-1 NA NA TRBV6-5 TGTGCCAGCAGTTCCCTTAGTATCGGGGGAGGCACTGAAGCTTTCTTT CASSSLSIGGGTEAFF
TRBJ2-1 NA NA TRBV2 TGTGCCAGCCCCGATCGAGTAGCGAGCTCCTACAATGAGCAGTTCTTC CASPDRVASSYNEQFF
TRBJ2-6 NA NA TRBV28 TGTGCCAGCAGTAGCGGAATCTCTGGGGCCAACGTCCTGACTTTC CASSSGISGANVLTF
TRBJ1-1 NA NA TRBV29-1 TGCAGCGTAGGGGGTCCTGGCACTGAAGCTTTCTTT CSVGGPGTEAFF
TRBJ2-1 TRBD1 NA TRBV5-5 TGTGCCAGCAGCTGGACAGGCGATGAGCAGTTCTTC CASSWTGDEQFF
TRBJ2-5 TRBD1 NA TRBV7-8 TGTGCCAGCAGCTTAGGGACTGGACAGGGGTTCCAAGAGACCCAGTACTTC CASSLGTGQGFQETQYF
TRBJ2-3 TRBD2 NA TRBV28 TGTGCCAGCAGGGTTCCTACTAGCGCGTCATCAGATACGCAGTATTTT CASRVPTSASSDTQYF
TRBJ2-5 NA NA TRBV30 TGTGCCTGGGCGCGGGAGACCCAGTACTTC CAWARETQYF
TRBJ1-6 NA NA TRBV11-2 TGTGCCAGCAGCCTCGTAGAACGGAGAAATTCACCCCTCCACTTT CASSLVERRNSPLHF
TRBJ1-1 NA NA TRBV2 TGTGCCAGCAGTCCGAAAGGCGGCACTGAAGCTTTCTTT CASSPKGGTEAFF
TRBJ2-4 TRBD2 NA TRBV29-1 TGCAGCGTTGACGGGGGGGACGAGAGGATTCAGTACTTC CSVDGGDERIQYF
TRBJ2-1 TRBD2 NA TRBV6-4 TGTGCCAGCAGTGACTTGACTAGCGGGGGAGATGAGCAGTTCTTC CASSDLTSGGDEQFF
TRBJ2-2 NA NA TRBV7-9 TGTGCCAGCAGCTTAGTCACGGGGAACACCGGGGAGCTGTTTTTT CASSLVTGNTGELFF
TRBJ1-3 NA NA TRBV10-1 TGCGCCAGCAGTGAGTCCGAGGACTCTGGAAACACCATATATTTT CASSESEDSGNTIYF
TRBJ2-2 TRBD2 NA TRBV19 TGTGCCAGTAGTATATCCCGGCTAGCGGGTTCTGGCGGGGAGCTGTTTTTT CASSISRLAGSGGELFF
TRBJ2-1 NA once TRBV7-8 TGTGCCAGCAGCCCAACTCTAGCTTTGGCCTACAATGAGCAGTTCTTC CASSPTLALAYNEQFF
TRBJ1-2 TRBD1 NA TRBV5-4 TGTGCCAGCAGCTTAATACCGGGACAGGTTAACTATGGCTACACCTTC CASSLIPGQVNYGYTF
TRBJ2-2 TRBD2 NA TRBV28 TGTGCCAGCAGTCCTCCGGGACTAGGGACCGGGGAGCTGTTTTTT CASSPPGLGTGELFF
TRBJ2-1 NA large TRBV4-2 TGTGCCAGCAGCCAGTCGGACAATGAGCAGTTCTTC CASSQSDNEQFF
TRBJ1-2 NA NA TRBV5-1 TGCGCCAGCAGCTTGGCCGGGGGTGGAGGCTACACCTTC CASSLAGGGGYTF
TRBJ1-1 NA NA TRBV5-5 TGTGCCAGCAGCCTTACAGCGGGAACTGAAGCTTTCTTT CASSLTAGTEAFF
TRBJ2-1 TRBD2 NA TRBV7-3 TGTGCCAGCAGCTCTAGAGCGGGAGGGCCGGGGAATGAGCAGTTCTTC CASSSRAGGPGNEQFF